The clone carrying this TCR beta chain was detected many times. The data are from a study of spatial heterogeneity in lung cancer. Study context: Samples were obtained from about 72 donors, all untreated early-stage non-small cell lung cancer patients.

TCRdb re-derived calls from the 5' RACE reads in MiXCR, one entry per CDR3 protein. The sample lists around 18,000 distinct CDR3 sequences, about 8.9% occurring once. The sample's time point: blood at routine non-recurrence follow-up after resection. The study sequenced unsorted whole RNA from tumor, nontumor lung or frozen PBMC. This receptor was obtained from a male donor with early-stage non-small cell lung cancer. The sample in question was PBMCs, obtained at follow-up.

The DNA for the CDR3 is TGTGCCAGCAGCTCCACGACAGGGTCTTCAGAGACCCAGTACTTC. Encoded protein: CASSSTTGSSETQYF. V and J are TRBV6-6 and TRBJ2-5, with 7 bases fitting TRBD1. The CDR3 covers 15 residues. Looked up from germline, CDR1 is MNHNY and CDR2 is SVGAGI (reference sequence). Trimming took 6 bases from V and 4 from J; bases not matched to a gene: 11.